Listed below are T cell receptor beta chains from one sample, sequenced in a study of T-cell memory formation after mild COVID-19. TCRdb fed the 5' RACE reads into MiXCR, producing one record per CDR3 protein. There are fewer than 200,000 distinct CDR3 sequences in the sample; around 13% occur only once, and 3% to 4% lies in the top ten. Input material: PBMCs or a T cell subset sorted from them (not recorded which). These receptor sequences come from a man aged 18 to 29 who had mild COVID-19 (a few samples of this study predate the infection). Cell type and time point are not known. CDR3s include the opening cysteine and the closing phenylalanine or tryptophan. Fields, in order: V gene, D gene, CDR3 protein. A D gene is named only where the DNA matches it firmly.

V: TRBV12-3/TRBV12-4; D: .; CDR3: CASSFSVPPYEQYF
V: TRBV30; D: .; CDR3: CAWSVGGAGDEQYF
V: TRBV5-1; D: .; CDR3: CASSPSRGRSPNEQYF
V: TRBV7-2; D: .; CDR3: CASSLDLQGHTEAFF
V: TRBV12-3/TRBV12-4; D: .; CDR3: CASQTGHSSYEQYF
V: TRBV2; D: TRBD2; CDR3: CASSETSGYSYEQYF
V: TRBV7-9; D: .; CDR3: CASSFDGNTIYF
V: TRBV5-1; D: .; CDR3: CASSLTVTGTNEKLFF
V: TRBV7-2; D: .; CDR3: CASSLVKGINSPLHF
V: TRBV3-1; D: TRBD1; CDR3: CASSPDRGWETQYF
V: TRBV7-3; D: .; CDR3: CASSLTGADKAFF
V: TRBV27; D: .; CDR3: CASSSPGIGANVLTF
V: TRBV30; D: .; CDR3: CAWSVSSWANEQFF
V: TRBV20-1; D: .; CDR3: CSAAATGTRGEKLFF
V: TRBV20-1; D: .; CDR3: CSARYQGSSETQYF
V: TRBV5-1; D: .; CDR3: CASSPGAFPETQYF
V: TRBV5-1; D: TRBD1; CDR3: CASSLEGTAGYTF
V: TRBV20-1; D: TRBD1; CDR3: CSAEGEGALTEAFF
V: TRBV7-9; D: TRBD1; CDR3: CASSSRGGNTEAFF
V: TRBV12-3/TRBV12-4; D: .; CDR3: CASSLAEGSYNEQFF
V: TRBV7-3; D: .; CDR3: CASSDSAWYLGVSAFF
V: TRBV12-3/TRBV12-4; D: TRBD2; CDR3: CASHGTGGETQYF
V: TRBV25-1; D: .; CDR3: CASSEGGEAFF
V: TRBV18; D: .; CDR3: CASSPTGPTMNTEAFF
V: TRBV6-5; D: TRBD1; CDR3: CASGTGETQYF
V: TRBV5-6; D: .; CDR3: CASSLTRAGGYTF
V: TRBV7-9; D: .; CDR3: CASSLSGEGNYGYTF
V: TRBV6-2/TRBV6-3; D: TRBD1; CDR3: CASSPNRGRQFF
V: TRBV7-6; D: .; CDR3: CASSSLRSEYGYTF
V: TRBV5-6; D: TRBD1; CDR3: CASSLGIGGSSPLHF
V: TRBV20-1; D: TRBD2; CDR3: CSARGGGTGELFF
V: TRBV24-1; D: TRBD1; CDR3: CATSDSPGQGLPFVYF
V: TRBV5-1; D: .; CDR3: CASSLAGGTTTDTQYF
V: TRBV12-3/TRBV12-4; D: .; CDR3: CASSSQQGRGDTQYF
V: TRBV5-1; D: .; CDR3: CASSNEGGTGTQYF
V: TRBV7-6; D: .; CDR3: CASSLVGARTEAFF